The rows below give T cell receptor beta chains drawn from one sample of a study of molecular identifiers for immune sequencing clone quantification. TCRdb re-derived calls from the PCR reads in MiXCR, one entry per CDR3 protein. The sample yields around 480,000 distinct CDR3 sequences, 25% seen once. Sequenced: naive CD8+ T cells from blood, with Jurkat cell RNA spiked in. The receptors come from a human donor in good health. Some libraries in this study had Jurkat cell RNA spiked in. Each CDR3 is given with its conserved first and last residue. Each record gives: V gene, D gene, clone size, J gene, CDR3 DNA, CDR3 protein. The D gene is left open where the match is weak. The size entry is marked missing in some rows and otherwise reads once, few, many or a size class.

V gene: TRBV20-1; D gene: TRBD2; clone size: few; J gene: TRBJ2-7; CDR3 DNA: TGCAGTGCCCTGACTAGCGGAAGCTCCTACGAGCAGTACTTC; CDR3 protein: CSALTSGSSYEQYF
V gene: TRBV27; D gene: TRBD1; clone size: NA; J gene: TRBJ1-1; CDR3 DNA: TGTGCCAGCAGTGTTGGGACAGGGGGCGCTTATACTGAAGCTTTCTTT; CDR3 protein: CASSVGTGGAYTEAFF
V gene: TRBV7-9; D gene: NA; clone size: few; J gene: TRBJ1-4; CDR3 DNA: TGTGCCAGCAGCTTAACGGGAGGGTCAACTAATGAAAAACTGTTTTTT; CDR3 protein: CASSLTGGSTNEKLFF
V gene: TRBV5-6; D gene: NA; clone size: many; J gene: TRBJ2-7; CDR3 DNA: TGTGCCAGCAGCCAACGACCCAGTGGGTACGAGCAGTACTTC; CDR3 protein: CASSQRPSGYEQYF
V gene: TRBV20-1; D gene: TRBD1; clone size: few; J gene: TRBJ2-7; CDR3 DNA: TGCAGTGCTAGAGTGCCAGGGGGCATCTACGAGCAGTACTTC; CDR3 protein: CSARVPGGIYEQYF
V gene: TRBV29-1; D gene: NA; clone size: NA; J gene: TRBJ2-1; CDR3 DNA: TGCAGCGTGGATGACAGGGAGGACTACAATGAGCAGTTCTTC; CDR3 protein: CSVDDREDYNEQFF
V gene: TRBV13; D gene: TRBD2; clone size: many; J gene: TRBJ2-7; CDR3 DNA: TGTGCCAGCAGCCACGGGACTAGCTCCTACGAGCAGTACTTC; CDR3 protein: CASSHGTSSYEQYF
V gene: TRBV2; D gene: NA; clone size: few; J gene: TRBJ1-1; CDR3 DNA: TGTGCCAGCACGGAAGGGAGCTGGGTCACTGAAGCTTTCTTT; CDR3 protein: CASTEGSWVTEAFF
V gene: TRBV7-9; D gene: NA; clone size: few; J gene: TRBJ2-7; CDR3 DNA: TGTGCCAGCAGCCCCACCGAGGGTTACGAGCAGTACTTC; CDR3 protein: CASSPTEGYEQYF
V gene: TRBV10-3; D gene: NA; clone size: few; J gene: TRBJ2-3; CDR3 DNA: TGTGCCATCAGTGTGGGCACCGGCACAGATACGCAGTATTTT; CDR3 protein: CAISVGTGTDTQYF
V gene: TRBV7-9; D gene: NA; clone size: NA; J gene: TRBJ1-1; CDR3 DNA: TGTGCCAGCAGCCCCCGGGAGGGGGGGCGGTGGACTGAAGCTTTCTTT; CDR3 protein: CASSPREGGRWTEAFF
V gene: TRBV11-2; D gene: NA; clone size: few; J gene: TRBJ2-1; CDR3 DNA: TGTGCCAGCAGCTTAACTAGGGACCCGAGGAATGAGCAGTTCTTC; CDR3 protein: CASSLTRDPRNEQFF
V gene: TRBV27; D gene: TRBD1; clone size: few; J gene: TRBJ2-7; CDR3 DNA: TGTGCCAGCAGTTTATCGGGACAGGGGCCCAGCTACGAGCAGTACTTC; CDR3 protein: CASSLSGQGPSYEQYF
V gene: TRBV5-1; D gene: TRBD1; clone size: many; J gene: TRBJ2-7; CDR3 DNA: TGCGCCAGCAGCTTGGCCGCCCCAGGGGGCTGGAACGAGCAGTACTTC; CDR3 protein: CASSLAAPGGWNEQYF
V gene: TRBV7-2; D gene: TRBD2; clone size: NA; J gene: TRBJ2-7; CDR3 DNA: TGTGCCAGCAGCTTAGGGTCTAGCGGTAGGACCGAGCAGTACTTC; CDR3 protein: CASSLGSSGRTEQYF
V gene: TRBV18; D gene: NA; clone size: NA; J gene: TRBJ2-2; CDR3 DNA: TGTGCCAGCTCACCTTCAGGAGTCACCGGGGAGCTGTTTTTT; CDR3 protein: CASSPSGVTGELFF
V gene: TRBV29-1; D gene: NA; clone size: few; J gene: TRBJ2-1; CDR3 DNA: TGCAGCGTTGATTTCGAGAACTCCTACAATGAGCAGTTCTTC; CDR3 protein: CSVDFENSYNEQFF
V gene: TRBV4-3; D gene: NA; clone size: few; J gene: TRBJ2-3; CDR3 DNA: TGCGCCAGCAGCCAAGTTGTGGGACCTCTAGACACAGATACGCAGTATTTT; CDR3 protein: CASSQVVGPLDTDTQYF
V gene: TRBV27; D gene: NA; clone size: NA; J gene: TRBJ1-2; CDR3 DNA: TGTGCCAGCGGGGACTATGGGACGGCGGTTGGAGGCTACACCTTC; CDR3 protein: CASGDYGTAVGGYTF
V gene: TRBV29-1; D gene: NA; clone size: NA; J gene: TRBJ1-1; CDR3 DNA: TGCAGCGCGGGACTGCTGAACACTGAAGCTTTCTTT; CDR3 protein: CSAGLLNTEAFF
V gene: TRBV10-2; D gene: TRBD1; clone size: many; J gene: TRBJ1-1; CDR3 DNA: TGCGCCAGCAGCGCGACAGGGCCTGAAGCTTTCTTT; CDR3 protein: CASSATGPEAFF
V gene: TRBV2; D gene: NA; clone size: many; J gene: TRBJ1-2; CDR3 DNA: TGTGCCAGCAGTGTCTCCCCGGACACCGCTAACTATGGCTACACCTTC; CDR3 protein: CASSVSPDTANYGYTF
V gene: TRBV24-1; D gene: TRBD1; clone size: few; J gene: TRBJ2-1; CDR3 DNA: TGTGCCACCAGTGAATTACAGGGGGCTAATGAGCAGTTCTTC; CDR3 protein: CATSELQGANEQFF
V gene: TRBV12-3/TRBV12-4; D gene: TRBD1; clone size: NA; J gene: TRBJ2-3; CDR3 DNA: TGTGCCAGCAGTCCCCGGGACAGGGTTAGTACAGATACGCAGTATTTT; CDR3 protein: CASSPRDRVSTDTQYF
V gene: TRBV7-9; D gene: TRBD1; clone size: few; J gene: TRBJ2-1; CDR3 DNA: TGTGCCAGCAGCTCTCTCCGAGGGGGACAGGGGCTGGCGGGAACCTACAATGAGCAGTTCTTC; CDR3 protein: CASSSLRGGQGLAGTYNEQFF
V gene: TRBV27; D gene: NA; clone size: few; J gene: TRBJ2-7; CDR3 DNA: TGTGCCAGCAGTTTATATGGAAGCTCCTACGAGCAGTACTTC; CDR3 protein: CASSLYGSSYEQYF
V gene: TRBV6-2/TRBV6-3; D gene: NA; clone size: few; J gene: TRBJ2-1; CDR3 DNA: TGTGCCAGCAGTTACGGTTGGGGGGGCCGAGGGAATGAGCAGTTCTTC; CDR3 protein: CASSYGWGGRGNEQFF
V gene: TRBV9; D gene: NA; clone size: NA; J gene: TRBJ2-1; CDR3 DNA: TGTGCCAGCAGCGTAGGGGAGTATAATGAGCAGTTCTTC; CDR3 protein: CASSVGEYNEQFF
V gene: TRBV9; D gene: TRBD1; clone size: NA; J gene: TRBJ2-3; CDR3 DNA: TGTGCCAGCAGCGGACAGGGTTTATCAGATACGCAGTATTTT; CDR3 protein: CASSGQGLSDTQYF
V gene: TRBV11-3; D gene: TRBD1; clone size: few; J gene: TRBJ2-1; CDR3 DNA: TGTGCCAGCAGCTTAGACTCCGGGACAGGTTTCCATGAGCAGTTCTTC; CDR3 protein: CASSLDSGTGFHEQFF
V gene: TRBV4-1; D gene: NA; clone size: many; J gene: TRBJ2-7; CDR3 DNA: TGCGCCAGCAGCCAAGGTACACTCGTCTACGAGCAGTACTTC; CDR3 protein: CASSQGTLVYEQYF
V gene: TRBV6-1; D gene: NA; clone size: many; J gene: TRBJ2-4; CDR3 DNA: TGTGCCAGCAGTGAAGCGGCTAGCCTTCCTAACATTCAGTACTTC; CDR3 protein: CASSEAASLPNIQYF
V gene: TRBV4-1; D gene: NA; clone size: few; J gene: TRBJ2-2; CDR3 DNA: TGCGCCAGCAGCCAAGAGGCTAGCGAACTGACCGGGGAGCTGTTTTTT; CDR3 protein: CASSQEASELTGELFF
V gene: TRBV27; D gene: TRBD1; clone size: few; J gene: TRBJ2-7; CDR3 DNA: TGTGCCAGCAGTCCAACAGGGGTTAGCTCCTACGAGCAGTACTTC; CDR3 protein: CASSPTGVSSYEQYF
V gene: TRBV29-1; D gene: NA; clone size: few; J gene: TRBJ1-1; CDR3 DNA: TGCAGCGTTGGTGGGGGCACTGAAGCTTTCTTT; CDR3 protein: CSVGGGTEAFF
V gene: TRBV30; D gene: NA; clone size: few; J gene: TRBJ2-3; CDR3 DNA: TGTGCCTGGAGTCCCGAGACTAGCACAGATACGCAGTATTTT; CDR3 protein: CAWSPETSTDTQYF
V gene: TRBV27; D gene: NA; clone size: few; J gene: TRBJ2-4; CDR3 DNA: TGTGCCAGCAGTTTAGTTATGCGGGGCCCGTCGGACATTCAGTACTTC; CDR3 protein: CASSLVMRGPSDIQYF
V gene: TRBV20-1; D gene: NA; clone size: few; J gene: TRBJ2-7; CDR3 DNA: TGCAGTGCTAGGATGACAGCTACCTACGAGCAGTACTTC; CDR3 protein: CSARMTATYEQYF
V gene: TRBV13; D gene: TRBD2; clone size: many; J gene: TRBJ2-5; CDR3 DNA: TGTGCCAGCGAATTCCGAGGACTAGCGGAAGAGACCCAGTACTTC; CDR3 protein: CASEFRGLAEETQYF
V gene: TRBV14; D gene: TRBD2; clone size: few; J gene: TRBJ2-7; CDR3 DNA: TGTGCCAGCAGCCAGAGGACTAGCGGGAGTGGTGTCTCCTACGAGCAGTACTTC; CDR3 protein: CASSQRTSGSGVSYEQYF
V gene: TRBV4-2; D gene: NA; clone size: many; J gene: TRBJ2-7; CDR3 DNA: TGTGCCAGCAGCCAGGGACTCAGCGTCGAGCAGTACTTC; CDR3 protein: CASSQGLSVEQYF
V gene: TRBV7-9; D gene: NA; clone size: many; J gene: TRBJ2-3; CDR3 DNA: TGTGCCAGCATCGAGACTTGGGGTCTCACAGATACGCAGTATTTT; CDR3 protein: CASIETWGLTDTQYF
V gene: TRBV19; D gene: NA; clone size: NA; J gene: TRBJ2-3; CDR3 DNA: TGTGCCAGGACGGAGGGGAGCACAGATACGCAGTATTTT; CDR3 protein: CARTEGSTDTQYF
V gene: TRBV30; D gene: NA; clone size: many; J gene: TRBJ1-1; CDR3 DNA: TGTGCCTCCGGGGATGGAGTGAACACTGAAGCTTTCTTT; CDR3 protein: CASGDGVNTEAFF
V gene: TRBV4-1; D gene: TRBD1; clone size: many; J gene: TRBJ1-2; CDR3 DNA: TGCGCCAGCAGCCAAGATCGTGGACAGGAAGCTAACTATGGCTACACCTTC; CDR3 protein: CASSQDRGQEANYGYTF